The 25 T cell receptor beta chains given below trace back to one sample, sequenced in a study of T cell clonotyping in hematopoietic cell transplantation. Method: immunoSEQ multiplex PCR; TCRdb's copy keeps in-frame clones and lacks some. Altogether tens of thousands of clones are present, around 96% being singletons, with the ten largest covering roughly 1.8%. Time point here: recipient sample about 28 days before transplant, after cytoreduction. The sample was peripheral blood mononuclear cells, taken before stem cell transplant. All receptors derive from a woman aged 45-60 years with acute myeloid leukemia. Some clones in this sample may be carry-over from other donors' samples.

The V and J genes are TRBV2 and TRBJ2-7; D uncertain. This CDR3 comprises 14 residues. Germline CDR1 is SNHLY and CDR2 is FYNNEI. V lost 6 bases to trimming and J lost 4 bases, with 16 bases between them. The CDR3 DNA is TGTGCCAGCAGCGGTAGACCTCCCCCGTACGAGCAGTACTTC. Residues: CASSGRPPPYEQYF.

The rearrangement joins TRBV6-1 to TRBJ2-5; TRBD1 aligns across 9 bases. CDR3 length: 15 residues. The V gene's germline CDR1 is MNHNS and CDR2 SASEGT. Unmatched junction bases numbered 10, after V lost 6 bases and J lost 5 bases. The CDR3 loop is CASSVPGTGWETQYF. The CDR3 bases are TGTGCCAGCAGCGTCCCCGGGACAGGGTGGGAGACCCAGTACTTC.

This chain uses TRBV4-1 with TRBJ1-1; 7 bases are a match to TRBD1. Per the germline V gene, CDR1 is MGHRA and CDR2 is YSYEKL. The trim removed 2 bases at V and 7 bases at J, leaving 13 bases unmatched. The CDR3 sequence is 16 residues long. The chain's CDR3 is CASSQPKGQFYFEAFF. The CDR3 bases are TGCGCCAGCAGCCAACCCAAGGGACAGTTTTATTTTGAAGCTTTCTTT.

This clone was seen a single time. Here the CDR3 DNA reads TGTGCCAGCCACCTATCCGGGTCCTTCAAGCAGGAGCAGTACTTC. Its translation: CASHLSGSFKQEQYF. V usage is TRBV6-1 and J usage is TRBJ2-7, with D unresolved. The CDR3 is 15 amino acids. Per the germline V gene, CDR1 is MNHNS and CDR2 is SASEGT. V was pared by 8 bases and J by 7 bases, with 24 bases between.

J is TRBJ2-5 and V is TRBV10-3; D call uncertain. V lost 6 bases, J lost 0 bases, and 8 bases lay in between. CDR1 is ENHRY and CDR2 is SYGVKD in the germline V gene. The CDR3 covers 13 residues. DNA of the CDR3: TGTGCCATCAGGACTGGAAACCAAGAGACCCAGTACTTC. This translates into CAIRTGNQETQYF.

The chain employs TRBV7-6 and TRBJ2-1; 9 nucleotides agree with TRBD2. The germline V gene encodes CDR1 SGHVS and CDR2 FNYEAQ. This CDR3 is built from 16 residues. Trimming removed 1 base from V and 3 bases from J; junction bases left unmatched: 4. CDR3 region: CASSLDASGIYNEQFF. The DNA of the CDR3 is TGTGCCAGCAGCTTAGACGCTAGCGGGATCTACAATGAGCAGTTCTTC.

V gene TRBV5-1 combines with J gene TRBJ2-7, with D tentatively TRBD1 (6 bases). V was trimmed by 2 bases and J by 1 base, leaving 10 bases between them. CDR3 length equals 14 residues. CDR1 SGHRS and CDR2 YFSETQ come from the germline V gene. The CDR3 spells CASSLLQGSYEQYF. CDR3 sequence (DNA): TGCGCCAGCAGCTTATTACAGGGTTCCTACGAGCAGTACTTC.

This chain uses TRBV9 with TRBJ1-2; 9 nucleotides line up with TRBD1. The ends lost 0 bases at V and 7 bases at J; junction bases unmatched: 7. This CDR3 comprises 15 residues. CDR1 and CDR2 from the germline V gene are SGDLS and YYNGEE. The CDR3 DNA reads as TGTGCCAGCAGCGTAGGGGTCCGGGACAGGGCTGGCTACACCTTC. Translated, it gives CASSVGVRDRAGYTF.

The rearrangement joins TRBV6-5 to TRBJ2-7; 11 positions agree with TRBD1. The V gene's germline CDR1 is MNHEY and CDR2 SVGAGI. V lost 5 bases to trimming and J lost 7 bases; unmatched junction nucleotides: 10. There are 15 residues in the CDR3. CDR3 amino acids: CASSQTGQGAREQYF. The CDR3, as DNA: TGTGCCAGCAGTCAAACCGGACAGGGGGCGAGGGAGCAGTACTTC.

The chain links TRBV28 to TRBJ2-7; D remains ambiguous. V was trimmed by 2 bases and J by 3 bases, leaving 11 bases between them. CDR3 size: 14 residues. The germline V gene has CDR1 MDHEN and CDR2 SYDVKM. The CDR3 nucleotides read TGTGCCAGCAGTTTAGGAGTAGTACTCTACGAGCAGTACTTC. Encoded protein: CASSLGVVLYEQYF.

This sequence joins TRBV27 and TRBJ1-4; no clear D. The CDR3 extends over 15 amino acids. V lost 5 bases, J lost 0 bases, and 10 bases lay in between. The germline V gene has CDR1 MNHEY and CDR2 SMNVEV (reference sequence). The CDR3: CASSASFATNEKLFF. CDR3 DNA: TGTGCCAGCAGTGCCTCTTTTGCAACTAATGAAAAACTGTTTTTT.

A word on this clone: Germline and junction disagree at one end, which may indicate a read error. V gene TRBV6-6 combines with J gene TRBJ1-1; D is unclear. The CDR3 extends over 11 amino acids. Per germline, CDR1 MNHNY and CDR2 SVGAGI (reference sequence). The CDR3 loop is CASSRDLDGEF. The CDR3 DNA sequence: TGTGCCAGCAGCCGCGACTTGGACGGGGAATTT.

V gene TRBV30 combines with J gene TRBJ2-7, with D perhaps TRBD2 (6 bases). This CDR3 is built from 12 residues. Trimming took 2 bases from V and 4 from J, leaving 9 bases between them. Looked up from germline, CDR1 is GTSNPN and CDR2 is SVGIG (reference sequence). CDR3 in amino acids: CAWSRGEYEQYF. DNA of the CDR3: TGTGCCTGGAGTCGCGGGGAATACGAGCAGTACTTC.

The chain uses TRBV19 and TRBJ2-7, with D perhaps given as TRBD1 or TRBD2 (5 bases each). V lost 2 bases and J lost 7, with 21 bases in between. Looked up from germline, CDR1 is LNHDA and CDR2 is SQIVND (reference sequence). This CDR3 spans 16 amino acids. The CDR3 DNA reads TGTGCCAGTAGTATAAAGACAAGGGGACGGGTTTTGGAGCAGTACTTC. It encodes CASSIKTRGRVLEQYF.

The chain employs TRBV30 and TRBJ2-7; TRBD1 agrees at 7 bases. The germline V gene has CDR1 GTSNPN and CDR2 SVGIG (reference sequence). Trimming at V came to 0 bases and at J to 5 bases, leaving 10 bases not matched to a gene. The CDR3 extends over 15 amino acids. CDR3 sequence (DNA): TGTGCCTGGAGTGTACCTACAGGGGTAGAAGACGAGCAGTACTTC. It translates to CAWSVPTGVEDEQYF.

The V call is TRBV4-1, the J call TRBJ2-7; no clear D gene. CDR1 and CDR2 from the germline V gene are MGHRA and YSYEKL. This CDR3 spans 15 amino acids. Trimming stripped 1 base from V and 0 bases from J, with 10 bases between. CDR3 region: CASSQVDTYSYEQYF. CDR3 bases: TGCGCCAGCAGCCAAGTTGATACCTACTCCTACGAGCAGTACTTC.

The chain has TRBV19 and TRBJ1-5; 9 bases are a match to TRBD1. This CDR3 contains 15 residues. V trimming: 3 bases; J trimming: 7 bases; junction bases outside the gene matches: 7. The germline V gene encodes CDR1 LNHDA and CDR2 SQIVND (reference sequence). The CDR3 here is CASSIWTGAKQPQHF. As DNA, the CDR3 is TGTGCCAGTAGTATCTGGACAGGGGCAAAGCAGCCCCAGCATTTT.

The chain has TRBV6-7 and TRBJ1-4, with 7 bases identical to TRBD1. TRBV6-7 has ORF status, its function being uncertain. CDR3 length: 16 residues. V shed 2 bases and J 3 bases; nucleotides not matched to a gene: 6. Written as DNA, the CDR3 is TGTGCCAGCAGTTACAACCAACAGGGGCCTAATGAAAAACTGTTTTTT. Translated: CASSYNQQGPNEKLFF.

The chain links TRBV2 to TRBJ2-2; no firm D call. With 5 bases removed from V and 3 bases from J, the gap between germline ends came to 4 bases. The CDR3 loop spans 12 amino acids. In germline, CDR1 is SNHLY, CDR2 FYNNEI. CDR3 residues: CASSTDTGELFF. The CDR3 region has the DNA TGTGCCAGCAGTACGGACACCGGGGAGCTGTTTTTT.

The J gene is TRBJ2-3, the V gene TRBV6-5, with 7 bases fitting TRBD1. Per germline, CDR1 MNHEY and CDR2 SVGAGI. CDR3 size: 15 residues. With V trimmed by 3 bases and J by 6 bases, 9 bases remained unmatched. The chain's CDR3 is CASSYRGGPGDTQYF. In DNA form, the CDR3 reads TGTGCCAGCAGTTATCGAGGGGGCCCAGGGGATACGCAGTATTTT.

V is TRBV9 and J is TRBJ1-2, with 8 bases aligning to TRBD1. Looked up from germline, CDR1 is SGDLS and CDR2 is YYNGEE. This CDR3 spans 13 amino acids. V dropped 5 bases and J dropped 7; count of bases not matched to a gene: 7. This CDR3 reads CASRDRERVGYTF. Here the CDR3 DNA reads TGTGCCAGCAGGGACAGGGAAAGGGTTGGCTACACCTTC.

The chain uses TRBV19 and TRBJ2-2, with 9 bases fitting TRBD2. The V gene's germline CDR1 is LNHDA and CDR2 SQIVND (reference sequence). The CDR3 contains 14 residues. The J segment lost 9 bases and the V segment lost 4 bases, leaving 6 bases of the junction unmatched. The CDR3 coding sequence is TGTGCCAGTAGTAGGGGCGGGGGGGACCGGGAGCTGTTTTTT. Its translation is CASSRGGGDRELFF.

This rearrangement joins TRBV29-1 to TRBJ2-2, with 8 positions matching TRBD2. After removal of 6 bases from V and 2 bases from J, the junction contained 8 bases not matched to a gene. CDR1 and CDR2 (germline): SQVTM, ANQGSEA. The CDR3 consists of 15 residues. In nucleotides, the CDR3 is TGCAGCGTCTTCGGGACTAGTAGTAACACCGGGGAGCTGTTTTTT. Its protein is CSVFGTSSNTGELFF.

The genes are TRBV10-3 and TRBJ2-7; possible D gene TRBD1, 6 bases. V was trimmed by 4 bases and J by 3 bases, leaving 13 bases between them. The CDR3 spans 14 residues. Germline V gene data show CDR1 as ENHRY and CDR2 as SYGVKD. The CDR3 nucleotides are TGTGCCATCAGTGTAGGACAGAGTCTCTACGAGCAGTACTTC. It codes for CAISVGQSLYEQYF.

The gene calls are TRBV6-6 and TRBJ2-5; 10 positions match TRBD1. Germline V lookup: CDR1 MNHNY, CDR2 SVGAGI (reference sequence). This CDR3 region has 14 residues. V was pared by 11 bases and J by 0 bases, with 6 bases of the junction left unmatched. CDR3 DNA sequence: TGTGCCGGAAGGACAGGGGGATACCAAGAGACCCAGTACTTC. Its protein is CAGRTGGYQETQYF.